These T cell receptor beta chains were read from a single sample in a study of response to subunit inactivated influenza vaccine. TCRdb processed the RT-PCR reads anew with MiXCR; each CDR3 protein has one entry. The table lists 750,000 to 850,000 distinct CDR3 sequences, under 20% of them singletons, with about a tenth in the top ten. The source material was PBMCs from blood, sampled 4 to 6 days after vaccination. The receptor source for this set is a man in his forties or fifties who received an inactivated influenza vaccine. The CDR3 runs from the conserved cysteine through the conserved F or W. The D gene is left open where the match is weak. Where a row states a size, it is once, few, many or the class of an expanded clone; other rows omit it.

j_gene: TRBJ2-5
abundance: many
d_gene: -
v_gene: TRBV7-9
CDR3aa: CASSAAGASMYF
CDR3nt: TGTGCCAGCAGCGCCGCTGGGGCTTCAATGTACTTC

j_gene: TRBJ1-6
abundance: few
d_gene: -
v_gene: TRBV7-2
CDR3aa: CASSFSGARNSPLHF
CDR3nt: TGTGCCAGCAGCTTCTCAGGGGCACGGAATTCACCCCTCCACTTT

j_gene: TRBJ2-5
abundance: few
d_gene: TRBD2
v_gene: TRBV4-2
CDR3aa: CASSQAGLAVETQYF
CDR3nt: TGTGCCAGCAGCCAAGCGGGACTAGCGGTGGAGACCCAGTACTTC

j_gene: TRBJ2-3
abundance: -
d_gene: -
v_gene: TRBV6-2/TRBV6-3
CDR3aa: CASRSRPDTQYF
CDR3nt: TGTGCCAGCAGATCCCGCCCAGATACGCAGTATTTT

j_gene: TRBJ2-1
abundance: many
d_gene: TRBD2
v_gene: TRBV7-3
CDR3aa: CASSTGLAGGNEQFF
CDR3nt: TGTGCCAGCAGCACGGGACTAGCGGGAGGTAATGAGCAGTTCTTC

j_gene: TRBJ2-3
abundance: many
d_gene: TRBD1
v_gene: TRBV12-3/TRBV12-4
CDR3aa: CASSLGIQGPPTDTQYF
CDR3nt: TGTGCCAGCAGTTTAGGGATACAGGGGCCCCCCACAGATACGCAGTATTTT

j_gene: TRBJ2-1
abundance: many
d_gene: TRBD1
v_gene: TRBV15
CDR3aa: CATSRGDRGRVNEQFF
CDR3nt: TGTGCCACCAGCAGGGGGGACAGGGGGCGCGTCAATGAGCAGTTCTTC

j_gene: TRBJ2-2
abundance: -
d_gene: -
v_gene: TRBV10-3
CDR3aa: CASAGTGNTGELFF
CDR3nt: TGTGCCTCTGCTGGGACGGGGAACACCGGGGAGCTGTTTTTT

j_gene: TRBJ2-1
abundance: -
d_gene: TRBD2
v_gene: TRBV3-1
CDR3aa: CASSQSGLAANEQFF
CDR3nt: TGTGCCAGCAGCCAATCCGGACTAGCGGCCAATGAGCAGTTCTTC

j_gene: TRBJ1-1
abundance: -
d_gene: -
v_gene: TRBV7-9
CDR3aa: CASSLALGQVNTEAFF
CDR3nt: TGTGCCAGCAGCTTAGCGCTTGGGCAGGTTAACACTGAAGCTTTCTTT

j_gene: TRBJ2-2
abundance: many
d_gene: TRBD1
v_gene: TRBV5-4
CDR3aa: CASSLRTGDTGELFF
CDR3nt: TGTGCCAGCAGCCTCCGGACAGGGGATACCGGGGAGCTGTTTTTT

j_gene: TRBJ1-5
abundance: -
d_gene: TRBD1
v_gene: TRBV6-1
CDR3aa: CASSEGGTVNQPQHF
CDR3nt: TGTGCCAGCAGTGAAGGGGGGACAGTCAATCAGCCCCAGCATTTT

j_gene: TRBJ2-1
abundance: few
d_gene: -
v_gene: TRBV12-5
CDR3aa: CASGRLSNGIYNEQFF
CDR3nt: TGTGCTAGTGGTCGCCTAAGTAACGGGATCTACAATGAGCAGTTCTTC

j_gene: TRBJ2-1
abundance: few
d_gene: TRBD2
v_gene: TRBV6-2/TRBV6-3
CDR3aa: CASRPFGLAGSYNEQFF
CDR3nt: TGTGCCAGCAGACCCTTTGGACTAGCGGGGAGTTACAATGAGCAGTTCTTC

j_gene: TRBJ2-6
abundance: -
d_gene: TRBD1
v_gene: TRBV5-6
CDR3aa: CASSWGTGGTTGANVLTF
CDR3nt: TGTGCCAGCAGCTGGGGGACAGGGGGCACCACTGGGGCCAACGTCCTGACTTTC

j_gene: TRBJ2-5
abundance: few
d_gene: -
v_gene: TRBV6-1
CDR3aa: CASSLIYQETQYF
CDR3nt: TGTGCCAGCAGCCTTATCTACCAAGAGACCCAGTACTTC

j_gene: TRBJ1-1
abundance: few
d_gene: TRBD1
v_gene: TRBV12-3/TRBV12-4
CDR3aa: CASSVGQATEAFF
CDR3nt: TGTGCCAGCAGTGTGGGACAGGCTACGGAAGCTTTCTTT

j_gene: TRBJ2-7
abundance: -
d_gene: -
v_gene: TRBV9
CDR3aa: CASSVDQGENEQYF
CDR3nt: TGTGCCAGCAGCGTAGATCAAGGGGAGAACGAGCAGTACTTC

j_gene: TRBJ2-3
abundance: -
d_gene: TRBD2
v_gene: TRBV20-1
CDR3aa: CSARDSSGSADTQYF
CDR3nt: TGCAGTGCTAGAGATTCTAGCGGGAGCGCAGATACGCAGTATTTT

j_gene: TRBJ2-7
abundance: -
d_gene: -
v_gene: TRBV7-3
CDR3aa: CASSPRDTEQYF
CDR3nt: TGTGCCAGCAGCCCGCGGGACACCGAGCAGTACTTC

j_gene: TRBJ1-6
abundance: -
d_gene: TRBD1
v_gene: TRBV10-3
CDR3aa: CAISEGRDRKANNSPLHF
CDR3nt: TGTGCCATCAGTGAAGGGAGGGACAGGAAAGCGAATAATTCACCCCTCCACTTT

j_gene: TRBJ2-3
abundance: many
d_gene: -
v_gene: TRBV5-1
CDR3aa: CASSLGQDTDTQYF
CDR3nt: TGCGCCAGCAGCTTGGGGCAGGACACAGATACGCAGTATTTT

j_gene: TRBJ2-3
abundance: few
d_gene: -
v_gene: TRBV5-1
CDR3aa: CASSPRSVSTDTQYF
CDR3nt: TGCGCCAGCAGCCCCCGTAGCGTGAGCACAGATACGCAGTATTTT

j_gene: TRBJ1-5
abundance: many
d_gene: TRBD1
v_gene: TRBV12-3/TRBV12-4
CDR3aa: CASSLTGGWQPQHF
CDR3nt: TGTGCCAGCAGCCTTACAGGGGGCTGGCAGCCCCAGCATTTT

j_gene: TRBJ1-1
abundance: -
d_gene: TRBD1
v_gene: TRBV28
CDR3aa: CASSPLKQLTGTTEAFF
CDR3nt: TGTGCCAGCAGTCCCCTAAAACAACTGACAGGGACGACTGAAGCTTTCTTT

j_gene: TRBJ1-1
abundance: few
d_gene: TRBD1
v_gene: TRBV12-3/TRBV12-4
CDR3aa: CASSEQGADTEAFF
CDR3nt: TGTGCCAGCAGCGAACAGGGGGCGGACACTGAAGCTTTCTTT